These 29 T cell receptor beta chains share one sample of origin, sequenced in a study of T cells after yellow fever vaccination. TCRdb itself ran the 5' RACE reads through MiXCR, one entry per CDR3 protein. The sample holds 250,000 or so distinct CDR3 sequences, less than 8.5% seen once. The source material was CD4+ T cells sorted from PBMCs, sampled 15 days after the yellow fever booster vaccination. These TCRs come from a man aged 30 to 39 who received the YFV17D yellow fever vaccine.

This rearrangement joins TRBV2 to TRBJ2-5, with a weak D call TRBD1 (6 bases). Germline lookup yields CDR1 SNHLY and CDR2 FYNNEI. This CDR3 has 14 residues. V gave up 8 bases and J gave up 1 base, with 14 bases separating them. The CDR3 DNA sequence: TGTGCCAGCTCCAAGGGACAACCCCAAGAGACCCAGTACTTC. Protein sequence: CASSKGQPQETQYF.

This clonotype was found a few times. The V call is TRBV5-1, the J call TRBJ2-3; no clear D gene. Germline V gene lookup returns CDR1 SGHRS and CDR2 YFSETQ. Trimming removed 4 bases from V and 3 bases from J, with 15 bases in between. There are 15 residues in the CDR3. CDR3 DNA: TGCGCCAGCAGCGCCGTCACCGGTACGACAGATACGCAGTATTTT. It encodes CASSAVTGTTDTQYF.

This clonotype came up many times. The chain uses TRBV20-1 and TRBJ2-5; 16 bases line up with TRBD2. V was clipped by 4 bases and J by 4 bases; unmatched bases: 6. CDR1 and CDR2 from the germline V gene are DFQATT and SNEGSKA (reference sequence). This CDR3 has 16 amino acids. CDR3 nucleotide sequence: TGCAGTGCTATTGGGACTAGCGGGAGGGCCGGAGAGACCCAGTACTTC. It encodes CSAIGTSGRAGETQYF.

This clonotype was recorded many times. The rearrangement links TRBV7-6 to TRBJ2-5; 9 bases map to TRBD2. The CDR3 totals 14 residues. Germline CDR1 SGHVS, CDR2 FNYEAQ. V was pared by 6 bases and J by 4 bases, with 6 bases of the junction left unmatched. The CDR3 DNA is TGTGCCAGCAGGCCTCTAGCGGGACCAGAGACCCAGTACTTC. This sequence encodes CASRPLAGPETQYF.

The chain has TRBV18 and TRBJ2-1; D uncertain. CDR1 is KGHSH and CDR2 is LQKENI in the germline V gene. V dropped 5 bases and J dropped 0 bases, with 14 bases sitting between them. This CDR3 is 16 amino acids long. The CDR3 reads CASSTTRQSSYNEQFF. The CDR3 nucleotides read TGTGCCAGCTCAACAACCCGACAAAGCTCCTACAATGAGCAGTTCTTC.

This clonotype came up many times. The chain has TRBV6-4 and TRBJ1-1, with D unclear. The CDR3 consists of 13 residues. The germline CDR1 and CDR2 sequences are MRHNA and SNTAGT. Trimming removed 7 bases from V and 6 bases from J, with 15 bases in between. The CDR3 sequence: CASILPPGSEAFF. Written as DNA, the CDR3 is TGTGCCAGCATCCTCCCCCCGGGTTCTGAAGCTTTCTTT.

The chain uses TRBV5-4 and TRBJ2-1, with 9 bases lining up with TRBD1. There are 14 residues in the CDR3. From germline, CDR1 is SGHNT and CDR2 YYREEE (reference sequence). V gave up 5 bases and J gave up 4 bases; unmatched junction bases: 4. The CDR3 spells CASSGQGIYNEQFF. For the CDR3, the DNA is TGTGCCAGCAGTGGACAGGGGATTTACAATGAGCAGTTCTTC.

This clonotype was observed a few times. The chain joins TRBV7-2 to TRBJ2-7; possible D gene TRBD2, 6 bases. V was trimmed by 4 bases and J by 2 bases, leaving 15 bases between them. The CDR3 is 15 residues long. Germline CDR1 reads SGHTA; CDR2 reads FQGNSA. The CDR3 nucleotides read TGTGCCAGCAGCTCCGCCGGGAGTGTCCCCTACGAGCAGTACTTC. Amino acids: CASSSAGSVPYEQYF.

V and J are TRBV7-2 and TRBJ1-2, with 12 bases fitting TRBD1. J lost 8 bases, V lost 5 bases, and 12 bases had no gene match. The CDR3 sequence is 16 residues long. In germline, CDR1 is SGHTA, CDR2 FQGNSA. The CDR3 DNA reads as TGTGCCAGCAGCACTCGGCTGGGACAGGGGGCGGGGGGCTACACCTTC. Translated: CASSTRLGQGAGGYTF.

This clonotype occurred many times. This chain uses TRBV12-3 or TRBV12-4 with TRBJ2-2, with 7 bases identical to TRBD1. V shed 6 bases and J 1 base; nucleotides not matched to a gene: 11. This CDR3 has 17 amino acids. The CDR3 reads CASRPWAGGQNTGELFF. The CDR3 DNA sequence: TGTGCCAGCAGACCTTGGGCAGGGGGTCAGAACACCGGGGAGCTGTTTTTT.

The chain combines TRBV28 with TRBJ2-1; no reliable D call. This CDR3 has 10 residues. V was trimmed by 6 bases and J by 5 bases, leaving 2 bases between them. The germline CDR1 and CDR2 sequences are MDHEN and SYDVKM. The DNA of the CDR3 is TGTGCCAGCAGAAACAATGAGCAGTTCTTC. It encodes CASRNNEQFF.

This clonotype showed up just a few times. The V gene is TRBV5-1, the J gene TRBJ2-7, with unresolved D. The CDR3 has 16 residues. Germline V gene lookup returns CDR1 SGHRS and CDR2 YFSETQ. V was trimmed by 0 bases and J by 3 bases, leaving 16 bases between them. CDR3 bases: TGCGCCAGCAGCTTGGACCTCGATCCCAAAGTCTACGAGCAGTACTTC. Translated, it gives CASSLDLDPKVYEQYF.

This clonotype was counted ten times or more. The rearrangement links TRBV5-1 to TRBJ2-3, with D unclear. CDR1 is SGHRS, CDR2 YFSETQ, per germline. CDR3 length equals 15 residues. V was pared by 4 bases and J by 3 bases, with 15 bases between. CDR3: CASSLSVEPTDTQYF. The CDR3 bases are TGCGCCAGCAGCCTAAGCGTGGAACCTACAGATACGCAGTATTTT.

J is TRBJ2-5 and V is TRBV5-1, with D possibly matching TRBD1 (6 bases). The length of the CDR3 is 11 residues. The germline V gene has CDR1 SGHRS and CDR2 YFSETQ. Trimming pared 6 bases from V and 3 bases from J, leaving 6 bases between. CDR3 amino acids: CASKGEETQYF. The CDR3, as DNA: TGCGCCAGCAAGGGGGAAGAGACCCAGTACTTC.

This clonotype was observed a handful of times. The chain joins TRBV7-8 to TRBJ1-1; maybe TRBD1 (6 bases). V dropped 5 bases and J dropped 5 bases, with 21 bases sitting between them. This CDR3 has 16 amino acids. CDR1 and CDR2 from the germline V gene are SGHVS and FQNEAQ. The DNA of the CDR3 is TGTGCCAGCAGCACACAACAGGGTCGCCGGGCTACTGAAGCTTTCTTT. Its protein is CASSTQQGRRATEAFF.

This clonotype was found a few times. The chain has TRBV7-2 and TRBJ2-2; D may be TRBD2 (6 bases). V shed 0 bases and J shed 0 bases, with 11 bases lying between them. Germline V lookup: CDR1 SGHTA, CDR2 FQGNSA. CDR3 length: 17 residues. The CDR3 region has the DNA TGTGCCAGCAGCTTAGCTAAACTAGCCGCGAACACCGGGGAGCTGTTTTTT. As protein: CASSLAKLAANTGELFF.

This rearrangement joins TRBV5-1 to TRBJ1-2, with D unclear. Germline V gene lookup returns CDR1 SGHRS and CDR2 YFSETQ. The length of the CDR3 is 14 residues. V lost 7 bases, J lost 4 bases, and 17 bases lay in between. The DNA for the CDR3 is TGCGCCAGCGCTACGGGTTGGGTGACCTATGGCTACACCTTC. This gives the protein CASATGWVTYGYTF.

This clonotype has only a few counts. This chain joins TRBV6-5 and TRBJ2-7, with a possible D match to TRBD2 (6 bases). CDR1 is MNHEY and CDR2 is SVGAGI in the germline V gene. V was trimmed by 4 bases and J by 5 bases, leaving 21 bases between them. CDR3 size: 16 residues. CDR3 protein: CASSFPGGGNLHEQYF. CDR3 DNA sequence: TGTGCCAGCAGTTTCCCTGGCGGCGGGAATTTGCACGAGCAGTACTTC.

This clonotype showed up just a few times. The rearrangement links TRBV4-3 to TRBJ2-7; D remains ambiguous. Trimming removed 0 bases at V and 2 bases at J, with 8 bases between. CDR3 size: 14 residues. CDR1 is LGHNA, CDR2 YSLEER, per germline. CDR3 coding DNA: TGCGCCAGCAGCCAAGACTCGGTCGCCTACGAGCAGTACTTC. Translating gives CASSQDSVAYEQYF.

Many counts were recorded for this clonotype. V and J are TRBV24-1 and TRBJ2-3, with D possibly being TRBD1 or TRBD2 (5 bases each). The CDR3 contains 14 residues. Germline CDR1 KGHDR, CDR2 SFDVKD. Trimming took off 10 bases at V and 4 bases at J, with 17 bases between the two ends. DNA of the CDR3: TGTGCCACAGCCGGGACCCCGGACCCAGATACGCAGTATTTT. It codes for CATAGTPDPDTQYF.

Ten or more counts support this clonotype. This chain connects TRBV11-2 to TRBJ2-3; TRBD1 agrees at 7 bases. J was trimmed by 2 bases and V by 5 bases; bases with no gene match: 7. Germline lookup yields CDR1 SGHAT and CDR2 FQNNGV. The CDR3 runs 15 residues. The CDR3: CASSIQGHDTDTQYF. Here the CDR3 DNA reads TGTGCCAGCAGCATACAGGGGCATGACACAGATACGCAGTATTTT.

This clonotype was detected many times. This rearrangement joins TRBV20-1 to TRBJ2-1; 10 nucleotides agree with TRBD2. CDR3 length: 17 residues. With 2 bases clipped from V and 4 bases from J, the junction kept 11 bases outside the gene matches. The germline gives CDR1 DFQATT, CDR2 SNEGSKA (reference sequence). The CDR3 sequence is CSARSPWTSGPYNEQFF. CDR3 coding DNA: TGCAGTGCTAGATCTCCCTGGACTAGCGGCCCATACAATGAGCAGTTCTTC.

This chain connects TRBV20-1 to TRBJ2-1; the D is unclear. Trimming took off 5 bases at V and 5 bases at J, with 10 bases between the two ends. Germline lookup yields CDR1 DFQATT and CDR2 SNEGSKA (reference sequence). This CDR3 is built from 12 residues. As DNA, the CDR3 is TGCAGTGCTTTTCGATTCAACAATGAGCAGTTCTTC. The encoded protein is CSAFRFNNEQFF.

This clonotype was seen ten or more times. J is TRBJ2-5 and V is TRBV27; 8 positions match TRBD2. Trimming took 5 bases from V and 5 from J; bases not matched to a gene: 7. The CDR3 is 14 residues long. Germline assignment: CDR1 MNHEY and CDR2 SMNVEV (reference sequence). The CDR3 here is CASSHHGGRETQYF. In DNA form, the CDR3 reads TGTGCCAGCAGTCACCACGGCGGGAGGGAGACCCAGTACTTC.

This clonotype was detected only a few times. The V call is TRBV29-1, the J call TRBJ1-4; D remains unclear. This CDR3 has 13 residues. V was shortened by 4 bases and J by 3 bases, with 9 bases between the two germline ends. CDR1 and CDR2 (germline): SQVTM, ANQGSEA. The CDR3 DNA sequence: TGCAGCGTTGCCACACGGGCTAATGAAAAACTGTTTTTT. It yields the protein CSVATRANEKLFF.

The sample holds a few counts of this clonotype. The chain combines TRBV7-2 with TRBJ2-7; D gene unclear. CDR3 length: 14 residues. Trimming cost V 1 base and J 4 bases, with 11 bases left between them. Germline CDR1 is SGHTA and CDR2 is FQGNSA. The CDR3 bases are TGTGCCAGCAGCTTAGGGGTTTCTAGATACGAGCAGTACTTC. The encoded protein is CASSLGVSRYEQYF.

In its sample, this clonotype was seen a few times. This chain uses TRBV12-5 with TRBJ2-1, with 14 bases aligning to TRBD2. The CDR3 contains 15 residues. With 7 bases clipped from V and 5 bases from J, the junction kept 4 bases outside the gene matches. Germline values: CDR1 LGHNT, CDR2 FRNRAP. The CDR3 bases are TGTGCTAGTGCCCGGGGACTAGCGGGGGACAATGAGCAGTTCTTC. This encodes CASARGLAGDNEQFF.

This clonotype was counted a few times. The chain carries TRBV20-1 and TRBJ2-5; 8 nucleotides match TRBD1. The length of the CDR3 is 15 residues. The junction had 6 bases not matched to a gene; V was cut back by 3 bases and J by 0 bases. From germline, CDR1 is DFQATT and CDR2 SNEGSKA (reference sequence). The CDR3 protein is CSASTRTGHQETQYF. In nucleotides, the CDR3 is TGCAGTGCTAGCACCCGGACAGGGCACCAAGAGACCCAGTACTTC.

This clonotype appeared a few times. The V and J genes are TRBV4-3 and TRBJ2-4; D is possibly TRBD1 (7 bases). V lost 0 bases, J lost 0 bases, and 18 bases lay in between. CDR1 is LGHNA and CDR2 is YSLEER in the germline V gene. There are 19 residues in the CDR3. In DNA form, the CDR3 reads TGCGCCAGCAGCCAAGATCTGGGGGGACAGAAACTAGCCAAAAACATTCAGTACTTC. Protein product: CASSQDLGGQKLAKNIQYF.